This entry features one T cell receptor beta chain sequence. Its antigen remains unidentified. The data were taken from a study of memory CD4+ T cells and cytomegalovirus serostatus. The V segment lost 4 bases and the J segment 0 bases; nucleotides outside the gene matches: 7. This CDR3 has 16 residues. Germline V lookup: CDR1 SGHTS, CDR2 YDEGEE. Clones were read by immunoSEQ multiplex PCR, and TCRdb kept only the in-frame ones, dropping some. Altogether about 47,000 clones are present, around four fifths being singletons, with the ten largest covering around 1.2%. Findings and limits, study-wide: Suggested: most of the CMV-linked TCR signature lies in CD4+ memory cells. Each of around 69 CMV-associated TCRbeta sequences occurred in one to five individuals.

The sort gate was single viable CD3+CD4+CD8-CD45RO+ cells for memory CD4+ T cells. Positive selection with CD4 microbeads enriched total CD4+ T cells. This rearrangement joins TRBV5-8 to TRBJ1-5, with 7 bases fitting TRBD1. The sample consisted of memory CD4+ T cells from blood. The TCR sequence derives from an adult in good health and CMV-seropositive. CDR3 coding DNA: TGTGCCAGCAGCATGGGACAGCTAGATAGCAATCAGCCCCAGCATTTT. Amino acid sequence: CASSMGQLDSNQPQHF.